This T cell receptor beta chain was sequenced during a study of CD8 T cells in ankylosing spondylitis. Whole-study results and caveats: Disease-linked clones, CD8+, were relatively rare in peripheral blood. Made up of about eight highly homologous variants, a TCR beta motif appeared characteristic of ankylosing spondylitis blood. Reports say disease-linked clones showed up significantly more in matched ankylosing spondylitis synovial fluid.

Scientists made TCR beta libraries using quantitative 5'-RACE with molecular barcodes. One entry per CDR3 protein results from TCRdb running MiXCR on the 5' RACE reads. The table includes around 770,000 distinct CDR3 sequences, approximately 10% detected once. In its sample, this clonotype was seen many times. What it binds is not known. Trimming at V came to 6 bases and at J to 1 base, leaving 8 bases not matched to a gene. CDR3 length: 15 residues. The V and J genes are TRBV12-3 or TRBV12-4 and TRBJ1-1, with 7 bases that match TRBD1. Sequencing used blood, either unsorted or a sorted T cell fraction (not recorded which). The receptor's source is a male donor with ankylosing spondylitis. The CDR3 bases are TGTGCCAGCAGGGGACAGAGTGGGAAGAACACTGAAGCTTTCTTT. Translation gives CASRGQSGKNTEAFF.